The 17 T cell receptor beta chains below all came from one sample that was sequenced in a study of T-cell reconstitution after alpha-beta-depleted transplantation in children. Researchers prepared the TCRbeta library using unique molecular identifiers, the study reports. MiXCR, applied by TCRdb to the PCR reads, yields one record per CDR3 protein. Of about 610,000 distinct CDR3 sequences in the sample, about 10% were seen once. The sample consisted of PBMCs from the stem cell graft donor, taken from the stem cell graft. These receptors originate from a human donor who donated a stem cell graft to a child with acute myeloid leukemia.

This clonotype was picked up many times. The rearrangement links TRBV14 to TRBJ2-7; D remains ambiguous. The CDR3 runs to 12 residues. The V end lost 4 bases, the J end lost 4 bases, and 8 bases lay between the germline ends. Per the germline V gene, CDR1 is SGHDN and CDR2 is FVKESK. CDR3 region: CASSPDGYEQYF. CDR3 coding DNA: TGTGCCAGCAGCCCGGACGGTTACGAGCAGTACTTC.

The rearrangement uses TRBV7-3 and TRBJ2-3, with TRBD2 identical over 7 bases. The germline V gene has CDR1 SGHTA and CDR2 FQGTGA. This CDR3 contains 15 residues. The V segment lost 4 bases and the J segment 2 bases; nucleotides outside the gene matches: 6. CDR3 region: CASSSKRGLTDTQYF. CDR3 bases: TGTGCCAGCAGCTCGAAGCGGGGCCTCACAGATACGCAGTATTTT.

V is TRBV29-1 and J is TRBJ1-4; 9 nucleotides match TRBD1. The germline gives CDR1 SQVTM, CDR2 ANQGSEA. J gave up 4 bases and V 6 bases, and 3 bases lay outside the gene matches. The CDR3 is 13 residues long. The CDR3 DNA sequence: TGCAGCGTCGGGACAGGGTTTAATGAAAAACTGTTTTTT. Amino acid sequence: CSVGTGFNEKLFF. The full variable domain, completed using reference TRBV29-1 and TRBJ1-4, is SAVISQKPSRDICQRGTSLTIQCQVDSQVTMMFWYRQQPGQSLTLIATANQGSEATYESGFVIDKFPISRPNLTFSTLTVSNMSPEDSSIYLCSVGTGFNEKLFFGSGTQLSVL.

This clonotype appeared once. This chain uses TRBV20-1 with TRBJ2-5; 11 bases are a match to TRBD2. Per the germline V gene, CDR1 is DFQATT and CDR2 is SNEGSKA (reference sequence). The CDR3 length is 14 residues. V shed 3 bases and J 7 bases; nucleotides not matched to a gene: 7. The CDR3 sequence: CSASLSGTSGTQYF. The CDR3 coding sequence is TGCAGTGCTAGCCTATCCGGGACTAGCGGGACCCAGTACTTC.

The chain couples TRBV6-2 or TRBV6-3 to TRBJ2-6; D gene uncertain. Trimming cost V 0 bases and J 0 bases, with 6 bases left between them. Germline-derived CDR1 and CDR2 are MNHEY and SVGEGT. This CDR3 has 16 residues. The CDR3 here is CASSYSRFSGANVLTF. DNA of the CDR3: TGTGCCAGCAGTTACTCGCGGTTCTCTGGGGCCAACGTCCTGACTTTC.

This clonotype was recorded many times. The rearrangement uses TRBV20-1 and TRBJ2-7, with unresolved D. Germline CDR1 and CDR2: DFQATT and SNEGSKA (reference sequence). V dropped 3 bases and J dropped 3 bases, with 9 bases sitting between them. This CDR3 is built from 12 residues. The CDR3 reads CSARVNGYEQYF. The CDR3 nucleotides read TGCAGTGCTAGGGTAAACGGCTACGAGCAGTACTTC.

In this sample, this clonotype turned up many times. The DNA of the CDR3 is TGTGCCAGCAGCAACCCAGACGGAGAGGTGCAGTTCTTC. Its protein product is CASSNPDGEVQFF. The rearrangement joins TRBV7-8 to TRBJ2-1; no reliable D call. The CDR3 consists of 13 residues. Germline lookup yields CDR1 SGHVS and CDR2 FQNEAQ. Trimming shortened V by 5 bases and J by 12 bases, and 17 bases separated the two germline ends.

This clonotype came up many times. This sequence joins TRBV28 and TRBJ1-1; D ambiguous. CDR3 length: 13 residues. CDR1 and CDR2 from the germline V gene are MDHEN and SYDVKM. The V gene lost 6 bases and the J gene lost 6 bases, with 14 bases spanning the gap. This CDR3 is CASRSDPRAEAFF. The CDR3, as DNA: TGTGCCAGCAGATCGGACCCTCGCGCTGAAGCTTTCTTT.

J is TRBJ2-2 and V is TRBV12-3 or TRBV12-4; TRBD1 agrees at 7 bases. The CDR3 is 14 residues long. Unmatched junction bases numbered 7, after V lost 8 bases and J lost 4 bases. CDR3 residues: CASQDRVATGELFF. Written as DNA, the CDR3 is TGTGCCAGCCAAGACAGGGTAGCCACCGGGGAGCTGTTTTTT.

This clonotype was counted between two and nine times. V is TRBV5-1 and J is TRBJ2-5; 7 bases are a match to TRBD2. After removal of 5 bases from V and 7 bases from J, the junction contained 17 bases not matched to a gene. Germline CDR1 reads SGHRS; CDR2 reads YFSETQ. The CDR3 is made up of 16 amino acids. The DNA of the CDR3 is TGCGCCAGCAGGTTGACTAGCTCCTCCCCCGGGGGGACCCAGTACTTC. This gives the protein CASRLTSSSPGGTQYF.

The sample holds many counts of this clonotype. V is TRBV6-1 and J is TRBJ2-2; D possibly corresponds to TRBD2 (6 bases). Germline lookup yields CDR1 MNHNS and CDR2 SASEGT. V was trimmed by 6 bases and J by 1 base, leaving 12 bases between them. This CDR3 region has 15 residues. The CDR3 is CASSHLARNTGELFF. The CDR3 coding sequence is TGTGCCAGCAGCCACCTAGCGCGGAACACCGGGGAGCTGTTTTTT.

Regarding this clonotype: Likely a read error: the CDR3 ends without its conserved phenylalanine or tryptophan. This sequence joins TRBV12-3 or TRBV12-4 and TRBJ1-3; D unresolved. This CDR3 spans 15 amino acids. V was pared by 3 bases and J by 0 bases, with 9 bases between. The CDR3 DNA sequence: TGTGCCAGCAGTTTCAGGCGGCCCTCTGGAAACACCATATATTCT. This encodes CASSFRRPSGNTIYS.

This clonotype was seen many times. This chain uses TRBV7-3 with TRBJ2-7; D is possibly TRBD1 (6 bases). The CDR3 runs 15 residues. The V end lost 1 base, the J end lost 2 bases, and 12 bases lay between the germline ends. Germline CDR1 is SGHTA and CDR2 is FQGTGA. The CDR3 reads CASSLNRAPTYEQYF. The DNA of the CDR3 is TGTGCCAGCAGCTTAAACAGGGCGCCCACCTACGAGCAGTACTTC. The full variable domain, in which reference TRBV7-3 and TRBJ2-7 provide the parts outside the CDR3, is GAGVSQTPSNKVTEKGKYVELRCDPISGHTALYWYRQSLGQGPEFLIYFQGTGAADDSGLPNDRFFAVRPEGSVSTLKIQRTERGDSAVYLCASSLNRAPTYEQYFGPGTRLTVT.

This clonotype was seen ten or more times. This sequence joins TRBV6-2 or TRBV6-3 and TRBJ2-5; D assignment may be TRBD1 or TRBD2 (6 bases each). The ends were cut back, 5 bases at V and 0 bases at J, with 19 bases in the middle. Germline CDR1 MNHEY, CDR2 SVGEGT. There are 17 residues in the CDR3. The CDR3 sequence: CASSDPGGESYQETQYF. In DNA, the CDR3 is TGTGCCAGCAGTGATCCCGGGGGCGAATCGTACCAAGAGACCCAGTACTTC.

This clonotype was seen many times. This chain uses TRBV7-2 with TRBJ2-5, with D perhaps TRBD2 (6 bases). Germline CDR1 and CDR2: SGHTA and FQGNSA. The germline V and J ends were trimmed by 5 bases and 5 bases, with 18 bases remaining between them. The CDR3 contains 15 residues. The chain's CDR3 is CASSPRDSTWETQYF. The CDR3 DNA sequence: TGTGCCAGCAGCCCCCGGGACTCCACCTGGGAGACCCAGTACTTC.

This clonotype was counted only a few times. This chain uses TRBV7-9 with TRBJ2-7; TRBD1 matches 11 bases. Trimming cost V 4 bases and J 5 bases; bases outside gene matches: 10. There are 16 residues in the CDR3. Germline V gives CDR1 SEHNR, CDR2 FQNEAQ (reference sequence). The CDR3 here is CASSSVWDRGRHEQYF. In DNA form, the CDR3 reads TGTGCCAGCAGCTCAGTCTGGGACAGGGGGAGACACGAGCAGTACTTC.

V usage is TRBV20-1 and J usage is TRBJ2-5; possibly TRBD2 for D (6 bases). CDR1 and CDR2 from the germline V gene are DFQATT and SNEGSKA (reference sequence). The CDR3 is 14 amino acids. CDR3 loop: CSVAEPNIRETQYF. CDR3 coding DNA: TGCAGCGTAGCGGAGCCGAACATCAGGGAGACCCAGTACTTC.